This TCR beta chain was observed in a study of beta chain features in type 1 diabetes. Study results and limitations: Fewer insertions but more deletions were seen at VDJ junctions in type 1 diabetes patients. The analysis here could not establish whether HLA type shapes TCRB rearrangement. Moderate yet significant TCRB CDR3 shortening was seen in Type 1 diabetes patients in all four CD4+ subsets.

This CDR3 has 15 residues. Looked up from germline, CDR1 is SEHNR and CDR2 is FQNEAQ (reference sequence). The V end was cut by 5 bases, the J end by 2 bases, with 12 bases between. Reverse transcription of all isolated RNA meant that expressed TCRB transcripts were sequenced. Each sample of naive, central memory or regulatory T cells had, on average, about 3.57 million reads. The assay was immunoSEQ multiplex PCR, and TCRdb's table has in-frame clones only and misses some. Here the sample spans a few hundred thousand clones, over 11% being singletons. Of note for this clone: Its antigen is still unknown.

V usage is TRBV7-9 and J usage is TRBJ2-2; TRBD2 is a possible D gene (5 bases). The receptor was isolated from a man aged 25-45 years with type 1 diabetes. The specimen was naive CD4+ T cells from blood. The CDR3 spells CASSPRTLNTGELFF. The CDR3 DNA sequence: TGTGCCAGCAGCCCCAGGACTCTTAACACCGGGGAGCTGTTTTTT.